Listed below are T cell receptor beta chains from one sample, sequenced in a study of blood T cells in healthy people across ages. TCRdb re-derived calls from the 5' RACE reads in MiXCR, one entry per CDR3 protein. The table records more than 1.4 million distinct CDR3 sequences, roughly 45% of them present only once. The source material was blood. These receptors all come from a woman younger than 30 in good health. The CDR3 runs from the conserved cysteine through the conserved F or W. D genes are given only for firm matches. Not all rows give a size; the values are once, few, many and, for expanded clones, a class.

v_gene	d_gene	abundance	j_gene	CDR3aa	CDR3nt
TRBV28	TRBD1	many	TRBJ2-3	CASSPPGQGSTDTQYF	TGTGCCAGCAGCCCACCGGGACAGGGTTCCACAGATACGCAGTATTTT
TRBV7-2	TRBD1	few	TRBJ1-1	CASSPQGGINTEAFF	TGTGCCAGCAGCCCCCAGGGGGGGATTAACACTGAAGCTTTCTTT
TRBV5-6	.	.	TRBJ1-2	CASARGALGYTF	TGTGCCAGCGCTCGGGGGGCGCTTGGCTACACCTTC
TRBV6-2/TRBV6-3	.	.	TRBJ2-7	CASSYGGSRSYEQYF	TGTGCCAGCAGTTACGGGGGGTCTCGCTCCTACGAGCAGTACTTC
TRBV4-1	TRBD2	few	TRBJ2-1	CASSPAGLVFNEQFF	TGCGCCAGCAGCCCCGCGGGACTAGTTTTCAATGAGCAGTTCTTC
TRBV4-2	.	few	TRBJ1-2	CASSPFGGGADYGYTF	TGTGCCAGCAGCCCGTTCGGGGGGGGCGCTGACTATGGCTACACCTTC
TRBV12-3/TRBV12-4	.	.	TRBJ1-2	CASRGGGEGSYGYTF	TGTGCCAGCAGAGGAGGGGGGGAGGGTAGCTATGGCTACACCTTC
TRBV9	.	.	TRBJ2-7	CASTSGEYNEQYF	TGTGCCAGCACGTCAGGGGAATACAATGAGCAGTACTTC
TRBV20-1	.	.	TRBJ2-3	CSARSAGADTQYF	TGCAGTGCTAGATCGGCGGGCGCAGATACGCAGTATTTT
TRBV28	.	.	TRBJ1-6	CTSSFIGSPLHF	TGTACCAGCAGCTTTATAGGTTCACCCCTCCACTTT
TRBV7-2	.	few	TRBJ2-7	CASSVRPGSGVYEQYF	TGTGCCAGCAGCGTTAGGCCGGGCTCTGGCGTCTACGAGCAGTACTTC
TRBV27	.	few	TRBJ2-5	CASSADRTKTQYF	TGTGCCAGCAGTGCGGACCGTACCAAGACCCAGTACTTC
TRBV28	.	.	TRBJ1-2	CASGTGGYTF	TGTGCCAGCGGCACAGGGGGCTACACCTTC
TRBV9	.	.	TRBJ2-7	CASSATESPYEQYF	TGTGCCAGCAGCGCGACCGAGTCCCCCTACGAGCAGTACTTC
TRBV12-3/TRBV12-4	.	few	TRBJ1-5	CASSFSEHSNQPQHF	TGTGCCAGCAGTTTCTCCGAACATAGCAATCAGCCCCAGCATTTT
TRBV5-1	TRBD2	few	TRBJ2-7	CASSRTSEIYEQYF	TGCGCCAGCAGCCGGACTAGCGAAATCTACGAGCAGTACTTC
TRBV10-3	TRBD1	.	TRBJ1-2	CAISQGQGVDGYTF	TGTGCCATCAGTCAAGGACAGGGGGTGGATGGCTACACCTTC
TRBV25-1	TRBD1	.	TRBJ1-3	CASSETGTGAGNTIYF	TGTGCCAGCAGTGAGACAGGGACGGGGGCTGGAAACACCATATATTTT
TRBV7-8	TRBD1	few	TRBJ1-2	CASSSSTGFSYGYTF	TGTGCCAGCAGCTCGTCGACAGGGTTCTCCTATGGCTACACCTTC
TRBV28	TRBD1	.	TRBJ2-7	CASSLRTGVGEQYF	TGTGCCAGCAGTTTAAGGACAGGAGTGGGCGAGCAGTACTTC
TRBV28	.	.	TRBJ1-1	CASSPSWGNTEAFF	TGTGCCAGCAGTCCCTCCTGGGGGAACACTGAAGCTTTCTTT
TRBV10-3	.	.	TRBJ2-5	CAIQSGGEETQYF	TGTGCCATTCAAAGTGGCGGAGAAGAGACCCAGTACTTC
TRBV10-2	.	.	TRBJ1-2	CASSERGPGNGYTF	TGCGCCAGCAGTGAGCGGGGACCGGGAAATGGCTACACCTTC
TRBV5-1	.	once	TRBJ2-7	CASSLAQPSGNEQYF	TGCGCCAGCAGCTTGGCCCAGCCCTCCGGTAATGAGCAGTACTTC
TRBV28	.	few	TRBJ1-5	CASTLRLGAGRDQPQHF	TGTGCCAGCACTCTTCGTTTGGGGGCAGGCCGCGATCAGCCCCAGCATTTT
TRBV20-1	TRBD2	.	TRBJ2-7	CSARGDRPLAGAFYEQYF	TGCAGTGCTAGAGGGGATAGACCCCTAGCGGGGGCCTTCTACGAGCAGTACTTC
TRBV19	TRBD1	.	TRBJ1-1	CASGQGEAFF	TGTGCCAGCGGACAGGGGGAAGCTTTCTTT
TRBV11-2	TRBD1	.	TRBJ2-6	CASSYITGDPGANVLTF	TGTGCCAGCAGCTATATAACAGGGGATCCTGGGGCCAACGTCCTGACTTTC
TRBV20-1	TRBD2	few	TRBJ2-1	CSARTKGLAGTKPHNEQFF	TGCAGTGCTAGAACGAAAGGACTAGCGGGAACCAAACCTCACAATGAGCAGTTCTTC
TRBV20-1	.	.	TRBJ1-2	CGAPASPNYGYTF	TGCGGAGCCCCAGCAAGCCCTAACTATGGCTACACCTTC
TRBV27	.	.	TRBJ2-5	CASSLSPQGYQETQYF	TGTGCCAGCAGTCTCAGCCCCCAGGGGTACCAAGAGACCCAGTACTTC
TRBV6-5	.	.	TRBJ2-5	CASSYSTSQGNQETQYF	TGTGCCAGCAGTTACTCCACTTCACAGGGAAACCAAGAGACCCAGTACTTC
TRBV7-8	.	.	TRBJ1-1	CASSSRDTSLGFF	TGTGCCAGCAGCTCCAGGGACACCTCCCTCGGTTTCTTT
TRBV27	.	few	TRBJ2-1	CASSLSKAGRDEQFF	TGTGCCAGCAGTTTATCGAAGGCGGGAAGGGATGAGCAGTTCTTC
TRBV10-3	TRBD1	many	TRBJ2-7	CAISVSGTASYEQYF	TGTGCCATCAGTGTTTCCGGGACAGCATCCTACGAGCAGTACTTC
TRBV5-1	TRBD2	.	TRBJ2-1	CASRVSREREGSSYNEQFF	TGCGCCAGCAGAGTTTCGCGGGAGCGGGAGGGTAGCTCCTACAATGAGCAGTTCTTC
TRBV9	.	.	TRBJ2-5	CASSGNRETQYF	TGTGCCAGCAGCGGGAACCGGGAGACCCAGTACTTC
TRBV20-1	TRBD2	.	TRBJ2-1	CSALLLTSGNFGWQFF	TGCAGTGCTTTGCTCCTCACTAGCGGGAACTTTGGGTGGCAGTTCTTC
TRBV14	TRBD1	.	TRBJ2-7	CAISQTGIEQYF	TGTGCCATCAGCCAGACAGGGATCGAGCAGTACTTC
TRBV6-5	TRBD2	few	TRBJ2-1	CASKASGARGDEQFF	TGTGCCAGCAAAGCTAGCGGGGCGCGCGGGGATGAGCAGTTCTTC
TRBV13	.	.	TRBJ2-2	CASSFFLVGGEDTGELFF	TGTGCCAGCAGCTTTTTTTTAGTCGGCGGGGAGGACACCGGGGAGCTGTTTTTT
TRBV4-1	TRBD2	.	TRBJ2-7	CASSLEGTSGPNNEQYF	TGCGCCAGCAGCCTAGAAGGGACTAGCGGACCAAACAATGAGCAGTACTTC
TRBV5-1	.	.	TRBJ2-7	CASSLADRRASEQYF	TGCGCCAGCAGCTTGGCCGACAGACGGGCCTCCGAGCAGTACTTC
TRBV25-1	.	many	TRBJ1-6	CASRPGAAYNSPLHF	TGTGCCAGCAGGCCCGGGGCCGCGTATAATTCACCCCTCCACTTT
TRBV15	TRBD2	few	TRBJ2-1	CATGGREYNEQFF	TGTGCCACCGGAGGGCGGGAGTACAATGAGCAGTTCTTC
TRBV5-4	.	many	TRBJ2-3	CASSSLASSTDTQYF	TGTGCCAGCAGCTCCTTAGCGTCTAGCACAGATACGCAGTATTTT
TRBV7-9	.	few	TRBJ2-2	CASSLIGESNTGELFF	TGTGCCAGCAGCTTAATCGGAGAGTCGAACACCGGGGAGCTGTTTTTT
TRBV10-3	.	few	TRBJ2-7	CAISESLGNEQYF	TGTGCCATCAGTGAGTCGTTAGGGAACGAGCAGTACTTC
TRBV21-1	.	few	TRBJ2-2	CASSKDPLGSEGNTGELFF	TGTGCCAGCAGCAAAGACCCGTTAGGCAGCGAGGGTAACACCGGGGAGCTGTTTTTT
TRBV20-1	.	.	TRBJ2-7	CSARGSIDEQYF	TGCAGTGCCCGAGGTAGTATAGACGAGCAGTACTTC
TRBV12-3/TRBV12-4	.	few	TRBJ1-4	CASRWTDNEKLFF	TGTGCCAGCCGGTGGACAGATAATGAAAAACTGTTTTTT
TRBV6-5	.	.	TRBJ2-3	CASSYSGRPPDTQYF	TGTGCCAGCAGTTACTCGGGCCGTCCCCCAGATACGCAGTATTTT
TRBV4-2	TRBD2	.	TRBJ2-5	CASSQKYGGGRETQYF	TGTGCCAGCAGCCAAAAATACGGCGGGGGGAGAGAGACCCAGTACTTC
TRBV12-3/TRBV12-4	TRBD2	many	TRBJ2-1	CASTLAGRNEQFF	TGTGCCAGCACCCTAGCGGGACGGAATGAGCAGTTCTTC
TRBV6-1	.	.	TRBJ2-1	CASARIASSGGPSSYNEQFF	TGTGCCAGCGCCAGAATAGCCTCATCAGGAGGGCCAAGCTCCTACAATGAGCAGTTCTTC
TRBV6-5	TRBD1	few	TRBJ1-2	CASSYPGGGYTF	TGTGCCAGCAGTTACCCAGGGGGAGGCTACACCTTC
TRBV12-3/TRBV12-4	.	.	TRBJ1-2	CASSLGHQYGYTF	TGTGCCAGCAGTCTTGGACACCAGTATGGCTACACCTTC
TRBV3-1	.	few	TRBJ2-1	CASSQPGVGVAEQFF	TGTGCCAGCAGCCAGCCTGGGGTGGGAGTTGCTGAGCAGTTCTTC
TRBV5-1	.	.	TRBJ2-1	CASSPQGGMPYNEQFF	TGCGCCAGCAGCCCACAGGGAGGGATGCCGTACAATGAGCAGTTCTTC